The clone carrying this T cell receptor (beta chain) was counted a few times. This entry comes from a study of T cells in Graves' hyperthyroidism and ophthalmopathy. The V and J ends lost 3 bases and 4 bases, in that order; junction bases with no gene match: 18. This CDR3 contains 20 residues. TCR beta CDR3 region amplification was performed from RNA transcripts. HTBI primers were the set used in a first-round RT-PCR of the TCR CDR3. TCRdb redid the calling of the multiplex PCR reads with MiXCR, one entry per CDR3 protein. Seen here are 350,000 or so distinct CDR3 sequences, around 18% observed once, and the top ten hold about 16%. Diagnostic decisions used clinical symptoms, serum thyroxine and TRAb, thyroid ultrasound and orbital computed tomography.

The clonotype originates from a woman between 40 and 55 years old with Graves' ophthalmopathy. The sample taken for sequencing was blood. V and J are TRBV7-1 and TRBJ2-2, with 9 bases identical to TRBD2. TRBV7-1 is filed as an ORF, its function uncertain. The CDR3 is CASSSPRTSASKRATGELFF. CDR3 nucleotides: TGTGCCAGCAGCTCCCCCCGGACTAGCGCGAGTAAGAGAGCCACCGGGGAGCTGTTTTTT.